This T cell receptor beta chain was sequenced in a study of T cell changes during pregnancy in multiple sclerosis. Profiled with immunoSEQ multiplex PCR; TCRdb holds only in-frame clones, not every one. This table has fewer than 40,000 clones, 75% to 95% appearing once. Trimming removed 5 bases at V and 1 base at J, with 11 bases between. This CDR3 spans 14 amino acids. Germline loops: CDR1 MNHNS, CDR2 SASEGT. The sequences come from CD8+ T cells from peripheral blood mononuclear cells, collected in the first trimester of pregnancy. The sequence derives from a female donor with multiple sclerosis, enrolled in a pregnancy study. V usage is TRBV6-1 and J usage is TRBJ2-5, with D perhaps matching TRBD1 (6 bases). The CDR3 DNA sequence: TGTGCCAGCAGTTCCCACAGGGTCCAAGAGACCCAGTACTTC. Its protein is CASSSHRVQETQYF.